This TCR beta chain was recorded in a study of blood T cell repertoires in COVID-19. The V segment lost 4 bases and the J segment 0 bases; nucleotides outside the gene matches: 6. The CDR3 is 18 residues long. CDR1 is SGHTA, CDR2 FQGNSA, per germline. The repertoire was sequenced with immunoSEQ multiplex PCR; TCRdb's copy has only in-frame clones and lacks some. The table shows about 260,000 clones, with about 91% occurring only once. Individuals aged roughly 18 to 95 years were recruited from 24 US areas. The chain joins TRBV7-2 to TRBJ2-1; 13 nucleotides line up with TRBD2. Sequencing input: PBMCs or T cells enriched from blood (not recorded which). The TCR comes from a woman in her thirties or forties with acute COVID-19. CDR3 coding DNA: TGTGCCAGCAGCTCCTCCCGGACTAGCGGGAGCTCCTACAATGAGCAGTTCTTC. Residues: CASSSSRTSGSSYNEQFF. The full variable domain, completed using reference TRBV7-2 and TRBJ2-1, is GAGVSQSPSNKVTEKGKDVELRCDPISGHTALYWYRQSLGQGLEFLIYFQGNSAPDKSGLPSDRFSAERTGGSVSTLTIQRTQQEDSAVYLCASSSSRTSGSSYNEQFFGPGTRLTVL.